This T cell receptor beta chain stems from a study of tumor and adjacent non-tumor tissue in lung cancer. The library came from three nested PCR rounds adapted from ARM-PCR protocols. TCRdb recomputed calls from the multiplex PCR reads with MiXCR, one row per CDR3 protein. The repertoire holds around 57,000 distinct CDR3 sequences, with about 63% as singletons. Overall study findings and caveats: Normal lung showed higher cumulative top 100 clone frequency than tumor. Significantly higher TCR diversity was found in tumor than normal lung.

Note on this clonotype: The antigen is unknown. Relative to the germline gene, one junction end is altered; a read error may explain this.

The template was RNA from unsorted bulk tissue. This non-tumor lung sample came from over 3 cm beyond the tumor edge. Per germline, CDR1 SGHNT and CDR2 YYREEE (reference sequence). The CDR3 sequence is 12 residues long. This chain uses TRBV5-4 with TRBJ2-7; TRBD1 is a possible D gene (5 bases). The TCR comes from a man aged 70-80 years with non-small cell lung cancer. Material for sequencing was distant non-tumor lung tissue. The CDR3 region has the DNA TGTGTCAGCAGCCTGGCAGGGAACGAGCGGTACTTC. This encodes CVSSLAGNERYF.